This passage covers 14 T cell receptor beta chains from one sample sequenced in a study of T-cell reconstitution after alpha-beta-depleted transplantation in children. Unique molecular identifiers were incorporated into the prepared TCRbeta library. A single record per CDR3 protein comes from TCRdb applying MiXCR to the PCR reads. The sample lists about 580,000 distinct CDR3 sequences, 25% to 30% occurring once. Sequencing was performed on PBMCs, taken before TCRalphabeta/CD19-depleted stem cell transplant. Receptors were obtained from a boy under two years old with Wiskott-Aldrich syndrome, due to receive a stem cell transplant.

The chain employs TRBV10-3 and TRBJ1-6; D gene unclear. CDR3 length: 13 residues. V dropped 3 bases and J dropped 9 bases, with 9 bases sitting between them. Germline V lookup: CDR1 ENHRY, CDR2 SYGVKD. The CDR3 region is CAISESPGSPLHF. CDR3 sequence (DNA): TGTGCCATCAGTGAATCCCCGGGTTCACCCCTCCACTTT.

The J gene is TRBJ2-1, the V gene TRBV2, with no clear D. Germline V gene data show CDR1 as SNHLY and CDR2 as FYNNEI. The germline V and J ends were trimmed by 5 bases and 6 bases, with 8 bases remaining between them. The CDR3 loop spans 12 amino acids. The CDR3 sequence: CASSYSVNEQFF. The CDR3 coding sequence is TGTGCCAGCAGTTACAGTGTCAATGAGCAGTTCTTC.

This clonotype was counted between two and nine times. CDR3 sequence (DNA): TGCGCCAGCAGCCAAGATCCCAGGGGGCTAAACTATGGCTACACCTTC. Translation gives CASSQDPRGLNYGYTF. The V gene is TRBV4-1, the J gene TRBJ1-2, with TRBD1 identical over 8 bases. Unmatched junction bases numbered 5, after V lost 0 bases and J lost 2 bases. The length of the CDR3 is 16 residues. The germline V gene encodes CDR1 MGHRA and CDR2 YSYEKL.

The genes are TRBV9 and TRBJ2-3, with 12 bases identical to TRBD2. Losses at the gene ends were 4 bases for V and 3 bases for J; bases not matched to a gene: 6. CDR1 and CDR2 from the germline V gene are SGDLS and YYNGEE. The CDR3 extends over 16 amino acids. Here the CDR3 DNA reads TGTGCCAGCAGCCCCCGGACTAGCGGGGCGACAGATACGCAGTATTTT. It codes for CASSPRTSGATDTQYF.

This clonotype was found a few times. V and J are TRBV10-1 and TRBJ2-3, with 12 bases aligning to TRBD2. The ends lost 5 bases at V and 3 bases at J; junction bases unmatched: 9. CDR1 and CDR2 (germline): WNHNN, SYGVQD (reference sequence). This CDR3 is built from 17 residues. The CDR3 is CASSPFASGRGTDTQYF. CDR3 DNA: TGCGCCAGCAGTCCCTTCGCTAGCGGGAGGGGAACAGATACGCAGTATTTT.

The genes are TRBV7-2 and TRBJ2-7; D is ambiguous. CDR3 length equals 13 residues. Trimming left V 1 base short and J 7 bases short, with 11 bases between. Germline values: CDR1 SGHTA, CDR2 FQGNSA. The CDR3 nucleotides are TGTGCCAGCAGCTTAGGAGTCGGTGTTGAGCAGTACTTC. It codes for CASSLGVGVEQYF.

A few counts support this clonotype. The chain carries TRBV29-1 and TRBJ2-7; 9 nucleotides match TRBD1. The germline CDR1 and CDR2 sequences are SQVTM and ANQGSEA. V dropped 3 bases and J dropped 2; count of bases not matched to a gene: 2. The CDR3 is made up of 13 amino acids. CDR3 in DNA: TGCAGCGTTGAGGGGACAGGGCCCTACGAGCAGTACTTC. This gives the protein CSVEGTGPYEQYF.

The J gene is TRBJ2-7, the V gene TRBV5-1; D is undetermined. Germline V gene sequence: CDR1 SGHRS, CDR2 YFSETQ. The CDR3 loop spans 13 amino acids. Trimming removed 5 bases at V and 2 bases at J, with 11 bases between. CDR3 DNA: TGCGCCAGCAGTCCGGATATGGCCTACGAGCAGTACTTC. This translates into CASSPDMAYEQYF.

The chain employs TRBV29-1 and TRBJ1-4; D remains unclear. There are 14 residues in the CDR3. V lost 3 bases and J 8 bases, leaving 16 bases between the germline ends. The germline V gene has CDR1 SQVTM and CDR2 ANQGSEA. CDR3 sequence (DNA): TGCAGCGTTGACCCGACGGACGGGTCGGAAAAACTGTTTTTT. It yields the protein CSVDPTDGSEKLFF.

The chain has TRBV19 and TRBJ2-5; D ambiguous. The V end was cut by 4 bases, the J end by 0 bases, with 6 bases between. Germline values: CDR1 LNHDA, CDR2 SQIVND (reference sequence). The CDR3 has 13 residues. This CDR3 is CASSSINQETQYF. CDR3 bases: TGTGCCAGTAGTAGCATAAACCAAGAGACCCAGTACTTC.

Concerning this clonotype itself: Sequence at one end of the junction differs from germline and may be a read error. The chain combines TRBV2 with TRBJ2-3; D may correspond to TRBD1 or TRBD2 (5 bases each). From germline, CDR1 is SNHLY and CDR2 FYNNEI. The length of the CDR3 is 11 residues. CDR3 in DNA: TGTGCCGGAACCGGGACCCCCCTTAACGTTTTT. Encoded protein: CAGTGTPLNVF.

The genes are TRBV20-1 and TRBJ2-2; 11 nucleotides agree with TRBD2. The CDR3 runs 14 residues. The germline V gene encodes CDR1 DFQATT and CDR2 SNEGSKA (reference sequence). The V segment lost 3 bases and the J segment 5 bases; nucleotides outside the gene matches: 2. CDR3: CSARIAGGTGELFF. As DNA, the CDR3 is TGCAGTGCTAGGATAGCGGGAGGGACCGGGGAGCTGTTTTTT.

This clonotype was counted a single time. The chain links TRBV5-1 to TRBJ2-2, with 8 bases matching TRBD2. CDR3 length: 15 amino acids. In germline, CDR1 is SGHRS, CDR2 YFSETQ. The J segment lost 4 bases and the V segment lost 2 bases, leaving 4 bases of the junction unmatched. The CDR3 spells CASSFSGNPTGELFF. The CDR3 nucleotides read TGCGCCAGCAGCTTTAGCGGGAATCCCACCGGGGAGCTGTTTTTT.

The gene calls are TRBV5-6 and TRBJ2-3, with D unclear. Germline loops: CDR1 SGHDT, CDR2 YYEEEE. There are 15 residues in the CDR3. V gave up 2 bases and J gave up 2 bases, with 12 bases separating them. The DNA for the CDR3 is TGTGCCAGCAGCTTTGGGCAGTTAACCACAGATACGCAGTATTTT. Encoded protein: CASSFGQLTTDTQYF. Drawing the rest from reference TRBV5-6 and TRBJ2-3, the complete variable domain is DAGVTQSPTHLIKTRGQQVTLRCSPKSGHDTVSWYQQALGQGPQFIFQYYEEEERQRGNFPDRFSGHQFPNYSSELNVNALLLGDSALYLCASSFGQLTTDTQYFGPGTRLTVL.